This TCR beta chain was documented in a study of STAT5B mutations in CD4+ large granular lymphocyte leukemia. The study's findings and limits: The CD4+ versus CD8+ T-LGLL clonality difference may reflect limited sample size. Patient CD4-sorted repertoires stayed more clonal than healthy ones after leukemic-clone removal.

Control samples were healthy donors' buffy coats. As processed by the authors: Lowest detectable productive clonotype frequency was 2.59 x 10-5. This table comes from immunoSEQ multiplex PCR, and its TCRdb copy is limited to in-frame clones, with some not included. For V, J and clone size, that table is used; D and trimming come from the DNA. The data hold under 35,000 clones, with about 78% observed a single time. With regard to this clone: Its target is not known.

V lost 1 base, J lost 5 bases, and 5 bases lay in between. CDR3 size: 12 residues. Germline V gene lookup returns CDR1 SNHLY and CDR2 FYNNEI. This TCR came from a human donor in good health. Sequencing was carried out using CD4+ T cells from blood buffy coats. This chain joins TRBV2 and TRBJ2-5; tentatively, D is TRBD1 (5 bases). In DNA form, the CDR3 reads TGTGCCAGCAGTGAAGACAGGGAGACCCAGTACTTC. Translating gives CASSEDRETQYF. The full variable domain, its missing parts supplied by reference TRBV2 and TRBJ2-5, is EPEVTQTPSHQVTQMGQEVILRCVPISNHLYFYWYRQILGQKVEFLVSFYNNEISEKSEIFDDQFSVERPDGSNFTLKIRSTKLEDSAMYFCASSEDRETQYFGPGTRLLVL.